These T cell receptor beta chains were read from a single sample in a study of blood T cell repertoires in COVID-19. Repertoires were generated with immunoSEQ multiplex PCR, while TCRdb's copy carries only in-frame clones and drops some. Counted here are about 130,000 clones, 70% to 90% occurring once; the ten biggest clones make up less than 2.5%. The material sequenced was PBMCs or T cells enriched from blood (not recorded which). These TCRs come from a woman aged 50 to 60 who had recovered from COVID-19. The CDR3 runs from the conserved cysteine through the conserved F or W. A D gene is named only where the DNA matches it firmly. Clone size, where shown, is once, few, many, or a class for clones that have expanded.

CASSLTGDLYEQYF TGCGCCAGCAGCTTGACAGGGGACCTCTACGAGCAGTACTTC TRBD1 TRBJ2-7 TRBV5-1 -
CASSSRRNEQFF TGTGCCAGCAGTTCCCGGAGGAATGAGCAGTTCTTC - TRBJ2-1 TRBV6-2/TRBV6-3 -
CATSRVGTANTGELFF TGTGCCACCAGCAGAGTGGGGACAGCGAACACCGGGGAGCTGTTTTTT TRBD1 TRBJ2-2 TRBV15 -
CASSFRGTENTEAFF TGCGCCAGCAGCTTTCGGGGGACAGAGAACACTGAAGCTTTCTTT TRBD1 TRBJ1-1 TRBV5-1 -
CASSRTGDYGYTF TGTGCCAGCAGTAGGACAGGGGACTATGGCTACACCTTC TRBD1 TRBJ1-2 TRBV2 once
CASGSPGVGDYEQYF TGTGCTAGTGGTTCCCCGGGGGTGGGTGACTACGAGCAGTACTTC - TRBJ2-7 TRBV12-5 -
CASSQGGRGTDTQYF TGTGCCAGCAGCCAAGGGGGCAGGGGTACAGATACGCAGTATTTT - TRBJ2-3 TRBV3-1/TRBV3-2 once
CASSLARQGARAGANVLTF TGTGCCAGCAGCTTAGCGCGACAGGGTGCAAGGGCTGGGGCCAACGTCCTGACTTTC TRBD1 TRBJ2-6 TRBV7-9 -
CASSSSPGGETQYF TGTGCCAGCAGTTCGAGTCCCGGTGGAGAGACCCAGTACTTC - TRBJ2-5 TRBV7-9 once
CASSLVTRDTQYF TGTGCCAGCAGCTTAGTTACTCGGGATACGCAGTATTTT - TRBJ2-3 TRBV7-3 -
CASSLDRLYGYTF TGTGCCAGTAGTTTGGACAGGCTCTATGGCTACACCTTC TRBD1 TRBJ1-2 TRBV19 -
CATSQRGGGAYNEQFF TGTGCCACCAGCCAACGTGGGGGGGGAGCCTACAATGAGCAGTTCTTC TRBD2 TRBJ2-1 TRBV24-1 -
CASSYSRGSYGYTF TGTGCCAGCAGTTACTCGAGGGGGAGCTATGGCTACACCTTC - TRBJ1-2 TRBV6-5 -
CASSYRTGKTPNQPQHF TGTGCCAGCAGTTACCGGACAGGGAAGACGCCCAATCAGCCCCAGCATTTT TRBD1 TRBJ1-5 TRBV27 -
CASSAPGTGNNEQFF TGTGCCAGCAGCGCCCCCGGGACAGGGAACAATGAGCAGTTCTTC TRBD1 TRBJ2-1 TRBV7-9 -
CASRLGAGYTF TGTGCCAGCAGGCTAGGGGCTGGCTACACCTTC - TRBJ1-2 TRBV6-5 -
CASSPRTGGVYEQYF TGTGCCAGCAGCCCCCGGACAGGGGGCGTCTACGAGCAGTACTTC TRBD1 TRBJ2-7 TRBV9 -
CASSLQGALWDQPQHF TGTGCCAGCAGTTTACAGGGGGCTCTATGGGATCAGCCCCAGCATTTT TRBD1 TRBJ1-5 TRBV27 -